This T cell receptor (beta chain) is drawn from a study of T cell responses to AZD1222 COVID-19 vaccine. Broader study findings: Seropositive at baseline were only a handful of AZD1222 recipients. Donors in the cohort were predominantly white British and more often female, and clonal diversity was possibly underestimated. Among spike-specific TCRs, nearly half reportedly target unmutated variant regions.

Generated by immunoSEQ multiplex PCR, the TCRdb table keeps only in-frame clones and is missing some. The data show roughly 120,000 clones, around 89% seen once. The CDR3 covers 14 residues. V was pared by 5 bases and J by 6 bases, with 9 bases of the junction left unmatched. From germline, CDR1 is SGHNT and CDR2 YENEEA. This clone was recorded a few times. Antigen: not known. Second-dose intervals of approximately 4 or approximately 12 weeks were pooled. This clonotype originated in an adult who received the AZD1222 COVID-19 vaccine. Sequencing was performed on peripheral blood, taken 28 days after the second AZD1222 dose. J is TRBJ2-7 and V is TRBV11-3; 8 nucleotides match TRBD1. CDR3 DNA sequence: TGTGCCAGCAGCACAGGACAGGGTGTAAGCGAGCAGTACTTC. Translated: CASSTGQGVSEQYF.